This T cell receptor (beta chain) was observed in a study of cytomegalovirus exposure and HLA in healthy donors (dated by TCRdb to between 2016 and 2019). Turning to the overall study: An earlier analysis of some 600 of the donors reported under 300 Gb of sequence data and 95 million to 130 million unique TCR beta sequences obtained from around 170 million T cells. About five DR-DQ haplotypes were treated as single units for association and clustering because of strong linkage in the cohort. A later analysis re-examined previously published TCR beta repertoires from 500 to 700 donors and added high-resolution HLA genotyping to investigate patterns of TCR occurrence. Rather than using new phenotypic data, the later analysis identified candidate immune exposures from TCR beta sequences and from how often those sequences occurred across donors. Among some 410 genotyped donors of the cohort, an average of approximately 230,000 unique TCR beta nucleotide sequences were sequenced per donor, around 20% of them non-productive. The T cell repertoires of some 700 subjects were profiled by immunosequencing and related to cytomegalovirus serostatus. Every discovery cohort repertoire had been produced on one sequencing platform. The aim of the study was to test whether cataloging public T cell receptors could identify signatures of past pathogen exposure. An early release covering roughly 600 HLA-typed donors comprised 250 to 350 gigabases of sequencing data and roughly 85 million unique TCR sequences. A later genetic analysis used genome-wide SNP genotypes for about 65% of the roughly 670 donors, treating that subset as a discovery cohort. Of the roughly 420 genotyped donors, approximately 81% were placed in the genetic ancestry cluster associated with self-reported Caucasian donors. To predict cytomegalovirus infection status, the study combined high-throughput TCR immunosequencing, statistical association of individual TCRs with disease status, and machine learning. An earlier analysis of several hundred of the donors used high-throughput TCR beta sequencing to judge whether each TCR beta V gene segment behaved as functional or pseudogenic. A separate validation cohort of over a hundred different subjects was used in addition to the approximately 640-subject first cohort. Donor age, sex, ethnicity and CMV serostatus were compiled together with the repertoire data. Typing coverage varied by locus: 629-630 donors for A, B, C, DRB1 and DQB1; 522 for DQA1; more than 600 for DPA1; around 450 for DPB1. Both class I and class II loci were covered by HLA typing, at four-digit resolution.

The protocol used for the library was the immunoSEQ multiplex PCR assay. For the multiplex PCR, a mixture combining 60 forward primers for TCR Vbeta segments and 13 reverse primers for TCR Jbeta segments was used. Amplification of the CDR3 region of rearranged TCR beta genes was performed with a multiplex PCR assay on genomic DNA. On the Illumina HiSeq System, the amplified TCR beta libraries were sequenced as 87-base-pair reads. Processing in the source paper ran as follows. Across the 500 to 700 repertoires, a later analysis counted about 81 million unique TCR beta chains, approximately 10 million of which were shared by at least two donors. To remove PCR and sequencing errors, raw reads were error-corrected and collapsed into unique sequences using a nearest-neighbor algorithm that merged closely related sequences. V, D and J gene segments were assigned by aligning CDR3 sequences to IMGT reference sequences. Each retained sequence needed at least a six-nucleotide match to both a V gene segment and a J gene segment. Rearrangements were called productive when the CDR3 lacked stop codons and stayed in frame with V and J; all others were non-productive. Following IMGT convention, CDR3 was defined as the stretch from the second conserved V-encoded cysteine to the conserved J-encoded phenylalanine. The earlier analysis of about 590 of the donors excluded sequences that lacked an unambiguous match to a single V gene segment. In an earlier analysis of approximately 560 of the donors, a V segment was called functional when productive rearrangements were above 56.7%, and segregating when the standard deviation between donors exceeded 5%. A statistical classification framework was built to diagnose cytomegalovirus status from the catalog of TCR beta chain sequences. In a later analysis, V and J genes were assigned by comparing TCR nucleotide sequences against IMGT/GENE-DB human TR gene sequences. In a later analysis, CDR3 sequences and most-parsimonious VDJ recombination scenarios were assigned using the TCRdist pipeline. In a later analysis, each TCR beta chain was defined by its CDR3 amino acid sequence together with its V-gene family, and reads without a unique V-gene family were excluded. A later analysis removed several hundred highly shared, low-generation-probability nucleotide sequences to deal with suspected cross-contamination and a sequencing artifact. In a later analysis, a clonal expansion index for each public chain was calculated from normalized within-repertoire ranks of inferred template counts. A later analysis computed generation probabilities with a VDJ recombination model fitted to out-of-frame rearrangements, and checked the results against IGoR. In a later analysis, hypergeometric tests were used to score TCR-TCR, TCR-HLA and TCR-CMV co-occurrence, with a repertoire-size bias correction applied to TCR pairs. In a later analysis, false discovery rates were estimated by permuting HLA or CMV assignments 20 times. A later analysis grouped co-occurring TCRs with DBSCAN, adding TCRdist sequence similarity when clustering within HLA-allele-positive subsets. Repertoires with fewer than 30,000 or more than 120,000 public chains were left out of co-occurrence clustering, as were about 5 repertoires with anomalous nucleotide sharing. Not all clones reach the TCRdb copy of this immuneACCESS table, which keeps in-frame sequences only. Checked studies attribute under half of the gap to unresolved V genes and leave the rest unexplained. That table supplies the V and J calls and clone size; D and trimming were determined from the DNA. In all, the sample holds 90,000 or so clones, and over 70% of those were seen once. 32% of the sample comes from the top ten.

V is reduced by 3 bases and J by 14 bases, leaving a spacing of 34 bases between them. Looking up the germline V gene yields CDR1 SGDLS and CDR2 YYNGEE. The CDR3 measures 18 amino acids from cysteine to phenylalanine. The sequence is cut down to CDR3 DNA, 54 bases in frame from base 1. Beyond this particular receptor, the publication reports: In vitro tests confirmed that three of the cytomegalovirus-associated TCR beta chains recognize cytomegalovirus antigens. A further reported finding was that TCR beta sequences accurately predicted the HLA-A and HLA-B alleles for most subjects in the first cohort. Roughly 15 rarely observed V segments, including chromosome 9 orphons, were excluded from the earlier analysis of a few hundred of the donors because counts were too low. A later genetic analysis associated a missense DCLRE1C variant with V-gene and J-gene trimming of TCR beta chains, and an independent cohort replicated the association. In a later genetic analysis, fewer N-insertions in productive TCRs were reported among donors in an Asian-associated ancestry cluster than the roughly 700-donor mean. A later analysis reported that several top co-occurrence clusters appeared linked to parvovirus B19, influenza, CMV and Epstein-Barr virus. At a false discovery rate of 0.05, a later analysis linked around 17,000 TCR beta sequences to specific HLA alleles. In both the original and validation cohorts, the classifier was reported to diagnose cytomegalovirus status with high specificity and sensitivity. A total of 150 to 200 TCR beta chains were listed by the study as associated with cytomegalovirus. Compared with equally common non-associated chains, HLA-associated TCR beta chains in a later analysis were more clonally expanded and had lower generation probabilities. Most CMV-associated TCR beta chains appeared to be HLA-restricted in a later analysis, and the HLA associations seemed to be driven largely by CMV exposure. While some public TCRs were present in many individuals, most TCR sequences turned up only very rarely across donors. In an earlier analysis of fewer than 700 of the donors, most TCR beta V segments appeared in productive rearrangements about 90% or about 30% of the time, broadly matching IMGT annotations. In a later analysis, TCR association rates were found to vary across HLA loci, with the most associated TCRs seen for DRB1 alleles and the fewest for HLA-C alleles. In this cohort, only TCR beta chains were sequenced, and detectable features were limited by the absence of alpha or paired-chain data. Because HLA typing was unavailable for some donors at each locus, only the typed subset was used in association tests. A group of highly shared sequence variants was considered likely to be a technical artifact of the sequencing pipeline. Some IMGT-functional V segments, including TRBV6-2 and TRBV6-3, could not be distinguished by the 87-base-pair reads and were therefore excluded. When HLA alleles, especially DR and DQ, strongly co-occurred, TCR associations were difficult to assign to individual alleles. Correlated functional status among segregating V segments might be attributable to linkage disequilibrium, but an unknown experimental factor could not be ruled out. Presence/absence analyses assumed roughly uniform sequencing depth across donors, an assumption that may not hold. It was suggested by the authors that the approach could potentially be generalized to other disease states and immunological phenotypes. For the cohort, immune exposure information was limited to CMV serostatus.

Concerning this clone: Its antigen remains unidentified. Base qualities are not recorded, but no much larger clone differs from it by a single base.

In total, over 600 healthy bone marrow donors made up the cohort. All cohort members were sampled while nominally healthy, although unrecorded immune exposures were likely present. The donor was CMV seropositive and was included in the group of approximately 300 seropositive cohort members. A peripheral blood sample was collected from each donor, and TCR beta sequencing was performed on peripheral blood mononuclear cells. The Qiagen DNeasy Blood Extraction Kit was used to extract genomic DNA from the blood cell samples. Sequenced sample: PBMCs. The receptor chain draws on TRBV9 and TRBJ2-3; the D gene is possibly TRBD1, with 6 bases matching. The receptor was derived from a man aged 45-60 years in good health and CMV-seropositive. The encoded CDR3 is CASSAPTTGFRRGDRRYF. The nucleotide sequence is TGTGCCAGCAGCGCCCCCACGACAGGTTTTAGGCGCGGCGACCGACGGTATTTT.